The 18 T cell receptor beta chains below all came from one sample that was sequenced in a study of beta chain features in type 1 diabetes. Isolated RNA was reverse transcribed in full, so expressed TCRB transcripts were sequenced. Sequenced by immunoSEQ multiplex PCR; TCRdb stores in-frame clones only, minus some. The sample contains hundreds of thousands of clones, roughly 16% of which appear only once. Sequenced: naive CD4+ T cells from blood. The receptors originated from a man aged 18 to 29 in good health.

This clone has a handful of counts. V and J are TRBV5-1 and TRBJ2-1; 10 bases are a match to TRBD2. The germline CDR1 and CDR2 sequences are SGHRS and YFSETQ. The CDR3 is 16 amino acids. The J segment lost 7 bases and the V segment lost 0 bases, leaving 7 bases of the junction unmatched. The CDR3 DNA reads as TGCGCCAGCAGCTTGGCTCCTAGCGGGAGATCAAATGAGCAGTTCTTC. Its protein is CASSLAPSGRSNEQFF.

This chain connects TRBV7-9 to TRBJ2-7; 7 bases line up with TRBD2. The germline CDR1 and CDR2 sequences are SEHNR and FQNEAQ (reference sequence). The ends lost 6 bases at V and 0 bases at J; junction bases unmatched: 14. The CDR3 runs to 17 residues. As DNA, the CDR3 is TGTGCCAGCAGTCAAAGCGACCGGGGACTATACTCCTACGAGCAGTACTTC. This gives the protein CASSQSDRGLYSYEQYF.

This clone was recorded a few times. This rearrangement joins TRBV25-1 to TRBJ1-4, with D possibly matching TRBD1 (6 bases). Germline lookup yields CDR1 MGHDK and CDR2 SYGVNS. V lost 0 bases and J lost 8, with 13 bases in between. This CDR3 spans 15 amino acids. The CDR3 DNA is TGTGCCAGCAGTGAATACGGGGGGCCTCGGGAAAAACTGTTTTTT. Encoded protein: CASSEYGGPREKLFF.

This clone was found a few times. The rearrangement joins TRBV7-3 to TRBJ2-1; no definite D call. CDR1 is SGHTA, CDR2 FQGTGA, per germline. Trimming stripped 3 bases from V and 2 bases from J, with 17 bases between. CDR3 length: 17 amino acids. CDR3 protein: CASSFGVAPLTYNEQFF. CDR3 nucleotides: TGTGCCAGCAGCTTTGGGGTCGCCCCACTCACCTACAATGAGCAGTTCTTC.

This clone came up many times. The chain carries TRBV7-2 and TRBJ2-6; 7 bases line up with TRBD1. Germline CDR1 and CDR2: SGHTA and FQGNSA. Losses at the gene ends were 6 bases for V and 0 bases for J; bases not matched to a gene: 8. The CDR3 sequence is 17 residues long. CDR3 region: CASSEGGPSSGANVLTF. In DNA, the CDR3 is TGTGCCAGCAGTGAAGGGGGCCCGAGCTCTGGGGCCAACGTCCTGACTTTC.

The chain couples TRBV30 to TRBJ1-3, with D perhaps matching TRBD1 (5 bases). The V and J ends lost 0 bases and 2 bases respectively, with 14 bases between them. The germline V gene encodes CDR1 GTSNPN and CDR2 SVGIG (reference sequence). This CDR3 is built from 16 residues. CDR3 bases: TGTGCCTGGAGTGTATGGGGGGTTGACCCTGGAAACACCATATATTTT. Its translation: CAWSVWGVDPGNTIYF. The variable domain in full, with the rest retrieved from reference TRBV30 and TRBJ1-3, is SQTIHQWPATLVQPVGSPLSLECTVEGTSNPNLYWYRQAAGRGLQLLFYSVGIGQISSEVPQNLSASRPQDRQFILSSKKLLLSDSGFYLCAWSVWGVDPGNTIYFGEGSWLTVV.

J is TRBJ1-1 and V is TRBV18, with D unresolved. This CDR3 is built from 15 residues. CDR1 KGHSH and CDR2 LQKENI come from the germline V gene. V was clipped by 3 bases and J by 3 bases, with 14 bases between them. The CDR3 spells CASSPLRGVDTEAFF. The CDR3 DNA reads as TGTGCCAGCTCACCTCTCCGTGGTGTGGACACTGAAGCTTTCTTT.

J is TRBJ2-7 and V is TRBV27; 8 nucleotides line up with TRBD1. The CDR3 contains 13 residues. Trimming removed 10 bases from V and 2 bases from J; junction bases left unmatched: 7. In germline, CDR1 is MNHEY, CDR2 SMNVEV (reference sequence). CDR3 sequence: CATRDRPTYEQYF. The CDR3 DNA reads as TGTGCCACCCGGGACAGGCCAACCTACGAGCAGTACTTC.

The gene calls are TRBV7-9 and TRBJ1-5; 9 nucleotides align to TRBD1. Germline trimming cut 0 bases from V and 7 bases from J; bases unmatched to any gene: 7. CDR1 and CDR2 from the germline V gene are SEHNR and FQNEAQ (reference sequence). The CDR3 consists of 16 residues. This chain's CDR3 is CASSLALGQGPQPQHF. The DNA for the CDR3 is TGTGCCAGCAGCTTAGCGCTAGGACAGGGGCCACAGCCCCAGCATTTT. The variable domain in full, completed from reference TRBV7-9 and TRBJ1-5, reads DTGVSQNPRHKITKRGQNVTFRCDPISEHNRLYWYRQTLGQGPEFLTYFQNEAQLEKSRLLSDRFSAERPKGSFSTLEIQRTEQGDSAMYLCASSLALGQGPQPQHFGDGTRLSIL.

About this clone: The sample carries other DNA sequences with the same CDR3. This rearrangement joins TRBV18 to TRBJ1-5; D not certain. Trimming removed 3 bases at V and 0 bases at J, with 3 bases between. Germline CDR1 is KGHSH and CDR2 is LQKENI. The CDR3 contains 13 residues. The CDR3 loop is CASSPDSNQPQHF. The CDR3 DNA sequence: TGTGCCAGCTCACCCGATAGCAATCAGCCCCAGCATTTT.

This chain connects TRBV2 to TRBJ2-7; D ambiguous. CDR3 length: 11 amino acids. With 2 bases removed from V and 7 bases from J, the gap between germline ends came to 6 bases. Germline-derived CDR1 and CDR2 are SNHLY and FYNNEI. CDR3 nucleotides: TGTGCCAGCAGTGAACTGGGAGAGCAGTACTTC. Encoded protein: CASSELGEQYF.

A few counts support this clone. CDR3 sequence reads: CASSHPRQPQHF. The CDR3 DNA is TGTGCCAGCTCACACCCCCGTCAGCCCCAGCATTTT. J is TRBJ1-5 and V is TRBV18; no reliable D call. Germline V gene lookup returns CDR1 KGHSH and CDR2 LQKENI. V lost 4 bases, J lost 6 bases, and 7 bases lay in between. This CDR3 has 12 residues.

The rearrangement joins TRBV2 to TRBJ2-5; no clear D gene. The CDR3 runs to 14 residues. Germline assignment: CDR1 SNHLY and CDR2 FYNNEI. The V end lost 5 bases, the J end lost 5 bases, and 15 bases lay between the germline ends. Here the CDR3 reads CASSWTFLGETQYF. CDR3 in DNA: TGTGCCAGCAGTTGGACCTTTCTTGGGGAGACCCAGTACTTC.

This clone appeared a few times. This chain uses TRBV10-3 with TRBJ1-2; no firm D call. This CDR3 comprises 15 residues. Germline V gene data show CDR1 as ENHRY and CDR2 as SYGVKD. V was shortened by 6 bases and J by 3 bases, with 17 bases between the two germline ends. CDR3 sequence (DNA): TGTGCCATCAGCGTCGAGGAGGTGCCCTACTATGGCTACACCTTC. Residues: CAISVEEVPYYGYTF.

The V and J genes are TRBV4-3 and TRBJ1-2, with 8 nucleotides matching TRBD1. Germline V gene lookup returns CDR1 LGHNA and CDR2 YSLEER. CDR3 size: 16 residues. V dropped 1 base and J dropped 8; count of bases not matched to a gene: 12. This chain's CDR3 is CASSQGQGILRGGYTF. CDR3 nucleotide sequence: TGCGCCAGCAGCCAAGGACAGGGGATCCTACGGGGCGGCTACACCTTC.

The chain links TRBV4-3 to TRBJ1-2; D unclear. V lost 0 bases and J lost 7, with 9 bases in between. CDR3 size: 13 residues. Germline values: CDR1 LGHNA, CDR2 YSLEER. The CDR3 DNA reads TGCGCCAGCAGCCAAGAAACGGCCAGTGGCTACACCTTC. Translating it yields CASSQETASGYTF.

This clone was detected only a few times. The gene calls are TRBV5-1 and TRBJ2-5, with no clear D. V was shortened by 0 bases and J by 1 base, with 4 bases between the two germline ends. The CDR3 covers 13 residues. The germline V gene encodes CDR1 SGHRS and CDR2 YFSETQ. CDR3 sequence (DNA): TGCGCCAGCAGCTTGGAGGTCCAAGAGACCCAGTACTTC. Protein: CASSLEVQETQYF. Together with reference TRBV5-1 and TRBJ2-5, the CDR3 gives the full variable domain: KAGVTQTPRYLIKTRGQQVTLSCSPISGHRSVSWYQQTPGQGLQFLFEYFSETQRNKGNFPGRFSGRQFSNSRSEMNVSTLELGDSALYLCASSLEVQETQYFGPGTRLLVL.

This chain uses TRBV21-1 with TRBJ1-5; TRBD1 is the table's D call and was not checked against the DNA. TRBV21-1 is a pseudogene locus. The CDR3 covers 19 residues. Here the CDR3 DNA reads TGTGCCAGCAGCAAACCGGGACAGTCCGGATTTTATAGCAATCAGCCCCAGCATTTT. Protein: CASSKPGQSGFYSNQPQHF.